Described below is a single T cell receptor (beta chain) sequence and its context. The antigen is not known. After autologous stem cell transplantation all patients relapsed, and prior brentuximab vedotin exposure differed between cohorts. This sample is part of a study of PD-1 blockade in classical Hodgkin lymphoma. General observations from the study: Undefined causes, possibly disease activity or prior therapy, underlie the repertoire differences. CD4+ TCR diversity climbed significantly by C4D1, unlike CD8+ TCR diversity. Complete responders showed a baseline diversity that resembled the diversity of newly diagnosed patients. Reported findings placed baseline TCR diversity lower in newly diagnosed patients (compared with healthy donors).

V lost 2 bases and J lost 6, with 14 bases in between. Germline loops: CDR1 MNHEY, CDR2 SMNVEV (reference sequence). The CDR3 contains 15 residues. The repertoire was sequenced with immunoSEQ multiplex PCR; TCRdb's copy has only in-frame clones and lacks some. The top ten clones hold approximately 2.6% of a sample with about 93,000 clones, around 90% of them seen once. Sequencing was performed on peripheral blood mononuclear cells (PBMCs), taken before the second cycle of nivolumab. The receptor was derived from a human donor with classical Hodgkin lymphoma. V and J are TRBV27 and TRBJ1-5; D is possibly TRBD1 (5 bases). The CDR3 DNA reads TGTGCCAGCAGTTTAGGGGGGGGAACTTTTCAGCCCCAGCATTTT. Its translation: CASSLGGGTFQPQHF.